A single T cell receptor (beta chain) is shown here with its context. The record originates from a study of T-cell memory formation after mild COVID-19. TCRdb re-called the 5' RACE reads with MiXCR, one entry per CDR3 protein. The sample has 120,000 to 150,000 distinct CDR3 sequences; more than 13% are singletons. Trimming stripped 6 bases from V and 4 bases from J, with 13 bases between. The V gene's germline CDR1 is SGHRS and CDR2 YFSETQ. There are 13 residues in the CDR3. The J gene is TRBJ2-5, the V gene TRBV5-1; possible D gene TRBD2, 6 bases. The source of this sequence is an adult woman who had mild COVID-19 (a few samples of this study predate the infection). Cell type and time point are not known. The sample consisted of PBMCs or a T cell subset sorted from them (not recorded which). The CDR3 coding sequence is TGCGCCAGCACCGGGGACGGGAGAGAGACCCAGTACTTC. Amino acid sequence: CASTGDGRETQYF.